A selection of T cell receptor beta chains follows, all from one sample in a study of blood T cell repertoires in COVID-19. Using immunoSEQ multiplex PCR, the repertoire was profiled, and TCRdb retains in-frame clones only, with some absent. The table lists 100,000 or so clones, just under 85% of them singletons, with around 9.4% in the top ten. Sequencing was carried out using peripheral blood. These receptors came from a man aged 35 to 55 with active or convalescent COVID-19. CDR3s include the opening cysteine and the closing phenylalanine or tryptophan. D genes are given only for firm matches. The size field is filled for only some rows; it gives once, few, many or a size class.

j_gene	d_gene	abundance	v_gene	CDR3aa	CDR3nt
TRBJ2-1	.	few	TRBV7-9	CASSFGMGQTYNEQFF	TGTGCCAGCAGCTTCGGCATGGGACAAACTTACAATGAGCAGTTCTTC
TRBJ1-4	.	.	TRBV5-1	CASSRSGTNEKLFF	TGCGCCAGCAGCAGATCAGGAACTAATGAAAAACTGTTTTTT
TRBJ2-4	.	.	TRBV20-1	CSASGGAAKNIQYF	TGCAGTGCTAGTGGGGGCGCAGCCAAAAACATTCAGTACTTC
TRBJ2-1	TRBD1	.	TRBV18	CASSPWTGSINEQFF	TGTGCCAGCTCACCATGGACAGGGTCCATAAATGAGCAGTTCTTC
TRBJ2-7	.	.	TRBV18	CASSQIGQSYEQYF	TGTGCCAGCTCGCAAATAGGACAGTCCTACGAGCAGTACTTC
TRBJ1-5	.	.	TRBV6-4	CASSEIPGQPQHF	TGTGCCAGCAGTGAAATCCCGGGTCAGCCCCAGCATTTT
TRBJ1-4	.	.	TRBV9	CASSETQGPPGEKLFF	TGTGCCAGCAGCGAGACCCAGGGGCCTCCTGGAGAAAAACTGTTTTTT
TRBJ1-1	.	.	TRBV7-2	CASSLVTANTEAFF	TGTGCCAGCAGCTTAGTAACAGCGAACACTGAAGCTTTCTTT
TRBJ2-2	.	once	TRBV7-2	CASSLARQNTGELFF	TGTGCCAGCAGCTTAGCTAGACAGAACACCGGGGAGCTGTTTTTT
TRBJ2-1	TRBD2	.	TRBV29-1	CSVGEGKQFF	TGCAGCGTGGGGGAGGGAAAGCAGTTCTTC
TRBJ2-5	TRBD1	.	TRBV18	CASSPGTGGAETQYF	TGTGCCAGCTCACCGGGGACAGGGGGCGCGGAGACCCAGTACTTC
TRBJ1-1	TRBD1	.	TRBV2	CASRPLTGGFTEAFF	TGTGCCAGCAGGCCCCTGACAGGGGGCTTCACTGAAGCTTTCTTT
TRBJ2-2	TRBD2	.	TRBV11-3	CASSFRLAGGPNNGELFF	TGTGCCAGCAGCTTCCGACTAGCGGGGGGCCCAAACAACGGGGAGCTGTTTTTT
TRBJ2-7	TRBD2	.	TRBV7-2	CASSSTSGGAHEQYF	TGTGCCAGCAGCTCGACTAGCGGGGGGGCACACGAGCAGTACTTC
TRBJ2-5	TRBD1	.	TRBV29-1	CSVSSDRETQYF	TGCAGCGTTTCCTCGGACAGGGAGACCCAGTACTTC
TRBJ1-1	.	.	TRBV12-3/TRBV12-4	CASRIDSNTEAFF	TGTGCCAGCAGGATAGATAGTAACACTGAAGCTTTCTTT
TRBJ2-2	.	.	TRBV7-2	CASSLLGQNTGELFF	TGTGCCAGCAGCTTACTCGGACAGAACACCGGGGAGCTGTTTTTT
TRBJ1-1	TRBD1	.	TRBV6-5	CASSYSLAGGEAFF	TGTGCCAGCAGTTACTCGCTGGCAGGGGGCGAAGCTTTCTTT
TRBJ2-2	.	.	TRBV3-1/TRBV3-2	CASSQDRTGELFF	TGTGCCAGCAGCCAAGATCGGACCGGGGAGCTGTTTTTT
TRBJ2-7	TRBD2	.	TRBV7-3	CASSSTSGGSRVYEQYF	TGTGCCAGCAGCTCTACTAGCGGGGGGTCGCGGGTTTACGAGCAGTACTTC
TRBJ1-1	.	few	TRBV3-1/TRBV3-2	CASSQGAAPGAFF	TGTGCCAGCAGCCAAGGGGCAGCCCCTGGGGCTTTCTTT
TRBJ1-2	.	.	TRBV28	CASSWGEGGIYGYTF	TGTGCCAGCAGTTGGGGTGAAGGGGGAATCTATGGCTACACCTTC
TRBJ1-5	.	.	TRBV6-6	CASLQAANQPQHF	TGTGCCAGCCTCCAGGCAGCTAATCAGCCCCAGCATTTT
TRBJ1-3	.	.	TRBV7-8	CASSPVVGQGNTIYF	TGTGCCAGCAGCCCCGTAGTGGGCCAGGGAAACACCATATATTTT
TRBJ2-1	TRBD1	.	TRBV6-1	CASSDAGQGRDEQFF	TGTGCCAGCAGTGATGCCGGACAGGGGCGCGATGAGCAGTTCTTC
TRBJ2-5	TRBD1	.	TRBV4-2	CASSPRGQPQETQYF	TGTGCCAGCAGCCCCCGGGGACAGCCACAAGAGACCCAGTACTTC
TRBJ2-2	.	.	TRBV12-3/TRBV12-4	CASSRRETGELFF	TGTGCCAGCAGTCGCCGCGAGACCGGGGAGCTGTTTTTT
TRBJ1-5	TRBD1	.	TRBV7-2	CASSLVDRGSQPQHF	TGTGCCAGCAGCTTAGTTGACAGGGGAAGTCAGCCCCAGCATTTT
TRBJ2-3	TRBD1	.	TRBV7-8	CASSLDTTGGSDTQYF	TGTGCCAGCAGCTTAGATACCACAGGGGGCTCAGATACGCAGTATTTT
TRBJ2-3	.	.	TRBV10-1	CASRNRKITDTQYF	TGCGCCAGCAGGAACAGAAAAATCACAGATACGCAGTATTTT
TRBJ2-4	TRBD2	.	TRBV11-2	CASSPPGGNIQYF	TGTGCCAGCAGCCCCCCCGGGGGGAACATTCAGTACTTC
TRBJ1-5	TRBD1	.	TRBV19	CASSRDRGNLGNQPQHF	TGTGCCAGTAGTAGGGACAGGGGAAATTTGGGCAATCAGCCCCAGCATTTT